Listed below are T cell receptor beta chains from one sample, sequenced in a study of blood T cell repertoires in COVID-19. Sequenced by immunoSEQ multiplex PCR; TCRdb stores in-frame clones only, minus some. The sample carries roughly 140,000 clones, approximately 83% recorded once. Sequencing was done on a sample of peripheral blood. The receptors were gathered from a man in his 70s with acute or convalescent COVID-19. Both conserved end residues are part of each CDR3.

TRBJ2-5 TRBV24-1 CATSDFGRAETQYF
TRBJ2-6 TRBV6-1 CASSGPTGGAPGANVLTF
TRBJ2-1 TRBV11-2 CASSLGLARNEQFF
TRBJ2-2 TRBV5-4 CASSLIAGRNGELFF
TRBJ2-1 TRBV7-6 CASTGTSGTGGSSYNEQFF
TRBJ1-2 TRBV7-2 CASSSGGLLDLYGYTF
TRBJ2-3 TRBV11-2 CASSRDHTGTQYF
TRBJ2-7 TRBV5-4 CASSEGVTYEQYF
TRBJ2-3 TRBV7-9 CASSLNAGGTDTQYF
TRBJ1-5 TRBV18 CASSPPPGANQPQHF
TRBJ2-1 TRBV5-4 CASSLGSGGYSYNEQFF
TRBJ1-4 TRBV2 CASEVGLNEKLFF
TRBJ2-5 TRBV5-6 CASSLGQGKTQYF
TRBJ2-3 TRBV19 CASSPSGLSTDTQYF
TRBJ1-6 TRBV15 CATSRGPTGGSPLHF
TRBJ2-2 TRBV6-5 CASSYLDRGNTGELFF
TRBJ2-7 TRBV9 CASSVDLQGAGEQYF
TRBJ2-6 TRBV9 CASSPATGAPLGANVLTF
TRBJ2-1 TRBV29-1 CSVSGAGPYNEQFF
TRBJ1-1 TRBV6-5 CASGRTENTEAFF
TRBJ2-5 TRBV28 CASSLGPEEVETQYF
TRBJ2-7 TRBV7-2 CASSPPIAGEQYF
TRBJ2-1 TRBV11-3 CASSLLETNEQFF
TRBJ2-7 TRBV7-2 CASSHRAGQDSYEQYF
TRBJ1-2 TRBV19 CASSMEANPGAYGYTF
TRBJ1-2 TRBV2 CASSPDRPYGYTF
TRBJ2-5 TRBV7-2 CASSLGLAGGETQYF
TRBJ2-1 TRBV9 CASSAAGTGGAKQFF
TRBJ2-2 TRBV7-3 CASSYRSGELFF
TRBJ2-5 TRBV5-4 CASSRERFQETQYF
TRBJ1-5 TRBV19 CASSNSGLSNQPQHF
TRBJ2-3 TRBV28 CASSLGPSGTDTQYF